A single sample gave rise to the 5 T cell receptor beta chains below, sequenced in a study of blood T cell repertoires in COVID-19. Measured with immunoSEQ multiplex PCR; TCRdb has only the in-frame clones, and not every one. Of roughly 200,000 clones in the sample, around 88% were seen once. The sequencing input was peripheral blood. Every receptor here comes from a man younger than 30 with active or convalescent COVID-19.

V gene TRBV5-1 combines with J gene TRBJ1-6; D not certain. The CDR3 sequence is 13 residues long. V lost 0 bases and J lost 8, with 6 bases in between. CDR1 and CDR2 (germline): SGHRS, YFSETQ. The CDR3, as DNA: TGCGCCAGCAGCTTGGGGAGGGATTCACCCCTCCACTTT. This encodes CASSLGRDSPLHF.

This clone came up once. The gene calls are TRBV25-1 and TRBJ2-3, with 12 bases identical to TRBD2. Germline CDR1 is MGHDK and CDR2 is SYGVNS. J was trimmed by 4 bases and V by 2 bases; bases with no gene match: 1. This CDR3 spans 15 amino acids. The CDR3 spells CASSEGLAGSDTQYF. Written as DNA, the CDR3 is TGTGCCAGCAGTGAAGGACTAGCGGGATCAGATACGCAGTATTTT.

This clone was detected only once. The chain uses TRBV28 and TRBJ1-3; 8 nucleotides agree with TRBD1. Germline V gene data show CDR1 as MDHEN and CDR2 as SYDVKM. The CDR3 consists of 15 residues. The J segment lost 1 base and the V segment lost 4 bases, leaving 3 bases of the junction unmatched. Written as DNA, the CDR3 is TGTGCCAGCAGTTCAGGACAGGGATCTGGAAACACCATATATTTT. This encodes CASSSGQGSGNTIYF.

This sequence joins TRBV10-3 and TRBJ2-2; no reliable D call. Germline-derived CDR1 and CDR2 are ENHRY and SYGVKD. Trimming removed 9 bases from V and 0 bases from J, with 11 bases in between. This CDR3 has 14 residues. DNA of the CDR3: TGTGCCATACTCGACAAGACGAACACCGGGGAGCTGTTTTTT. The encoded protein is CAILDKTNTGELFF.

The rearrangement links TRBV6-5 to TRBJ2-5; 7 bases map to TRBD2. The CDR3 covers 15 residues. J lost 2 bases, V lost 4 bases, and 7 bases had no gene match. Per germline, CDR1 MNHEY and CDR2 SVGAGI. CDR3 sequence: CASSSLGEGQETQYF. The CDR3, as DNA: TGTGCCAGCAGTTCTTTGGGGGAGGGGCAAGAGACCCAGTACTTC.